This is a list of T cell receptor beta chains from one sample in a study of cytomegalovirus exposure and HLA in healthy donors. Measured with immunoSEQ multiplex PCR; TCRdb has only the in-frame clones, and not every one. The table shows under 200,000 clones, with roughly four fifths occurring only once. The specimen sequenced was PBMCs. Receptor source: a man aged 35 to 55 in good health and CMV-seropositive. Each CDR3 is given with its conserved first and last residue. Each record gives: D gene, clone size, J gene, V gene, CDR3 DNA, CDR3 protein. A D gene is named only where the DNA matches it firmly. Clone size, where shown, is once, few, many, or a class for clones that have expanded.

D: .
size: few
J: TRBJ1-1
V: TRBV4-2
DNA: TGTGCCAGCAGCCTTCAGGGCGGGAACACTGAAGCTTTCTTT
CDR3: CASSLQGGNTEAFF

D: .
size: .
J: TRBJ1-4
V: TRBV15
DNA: TGTGCCACCAGCAGACCCCATTTCGGGGAAAAACTGTTTTTT
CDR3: CATSRPHFGEKLFF

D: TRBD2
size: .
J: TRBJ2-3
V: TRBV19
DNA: TGTGCCAGTAGTATCTCTAGCGGGAGGGCTAGCACAGATACGCAGTATTTT
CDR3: CASSISSGRASTDTQYF

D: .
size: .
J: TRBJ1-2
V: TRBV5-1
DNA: TGCGCCAGCAGCTTGGATGGCAGGGGTAGTGGCTACACCTTC
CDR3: CASSLDGRGSGYTF

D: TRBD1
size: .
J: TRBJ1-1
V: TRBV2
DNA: TGTGCCAGCAGTGAAGAGTCGACAGGGGGCGCCTATTTAATGGCTTTCTTT
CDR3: CASSEESTGGAYLMAFF

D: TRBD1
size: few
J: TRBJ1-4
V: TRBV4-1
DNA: TGCGCCAGCAGCCAGAGGGTCCCGGGACAGTTGGCAACTAATGAAAAACTGTTTTTT
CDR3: CASSQRVPGQLATNEKLFF

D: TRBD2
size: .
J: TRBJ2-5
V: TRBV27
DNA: TGTGCCAGCAGTGATCCGGGACTAGCGGGAGGGGAGACCCAGTACTTC
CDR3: CASSDPGLAGGETQYF

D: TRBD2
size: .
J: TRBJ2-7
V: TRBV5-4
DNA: TGTGCCAGCAGCTTGAGGACTAGCGGGACCTACGAGCAGTACTTC
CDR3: CASSLRTSGTYEQYF

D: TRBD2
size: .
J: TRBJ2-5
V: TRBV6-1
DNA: TGTGCCAGCAGTTCCGGACTAGCGGGACAAGAGACCCAGTACTTC
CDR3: CASSSGLAGQETQYF

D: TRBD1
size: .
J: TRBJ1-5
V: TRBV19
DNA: TGTGCCAGCCGAGGGGGCAGCCCCAATAGCAATCAGCCCCAGCATTTT
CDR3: CASRGGSPNSNQPQHF

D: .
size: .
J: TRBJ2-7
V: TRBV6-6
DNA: TGTGCCAGCAGCCGACTACCAGGAACCTACGAGCAGTACTTC
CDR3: CASSRLPGTYEQYF

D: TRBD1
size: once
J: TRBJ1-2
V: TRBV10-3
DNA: TGTGCCATCAGAATGGGACAGGGGGCGCAATATGGCTACACCTTC
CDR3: CAIRMGQGAQYGYTF

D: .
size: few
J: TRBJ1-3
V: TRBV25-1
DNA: TGTGCCAGCATTTTCGCTTACAGGGAACGCTCTGGAAACACCATATATTTT
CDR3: CASIFAYRERSGNTIYF

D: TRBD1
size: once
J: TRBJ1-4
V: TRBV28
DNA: TGTGCCAGCAGTTCGGGACAGGGGGTTAGGGAAAAACTGTTTTTT
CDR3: CASSSGQGVREKLFF

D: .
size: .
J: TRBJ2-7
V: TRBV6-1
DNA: TGTGCCAGCAGTGAACAAACGGCGGTTGTTATGGAGCAGTACTTC
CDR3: CASSEQTAVVMEQYF

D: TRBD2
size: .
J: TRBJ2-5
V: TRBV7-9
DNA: TGTGCCAGCAGCACCCGACTAGCGGGTCAAGAGACCCAGTACTTC
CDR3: CASSTRLAGQETQYF

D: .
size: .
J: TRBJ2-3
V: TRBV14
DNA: TGTGCCAGCAGCCCGCCGTGGCAGACAGATACGCAGTATTTT
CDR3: CASSPPWQTDTQYF

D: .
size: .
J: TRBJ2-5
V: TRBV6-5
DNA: TGTGCCAGCAGTTACGGAGGCCGACAAGAGACCCAGTACTTC
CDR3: CASSYGGRQETQYF

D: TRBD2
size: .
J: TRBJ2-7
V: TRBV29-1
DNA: TGCAGCGTTGCGGGCGGGAGCTTCAACTCCTACGAGCAGTACTTC
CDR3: CSVAGGSFNSYEQYF

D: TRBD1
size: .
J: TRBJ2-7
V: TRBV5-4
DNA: TGTGCCAGCAGCATACAGGGGGCGGGCAGCGAGCAGTACTTC
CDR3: CASSIQGAGSEQYF

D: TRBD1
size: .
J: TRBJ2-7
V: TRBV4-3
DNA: TGCGCCAGCAGCCAGACGGACAGGGAGATCCACGAGCAGTACTTC
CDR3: CASSQTDREIHEQYF

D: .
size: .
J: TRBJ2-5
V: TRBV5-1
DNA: TGCGCCAGCAGCTTGGGCGGAGGGGAGACCCAGTACTTC
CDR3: CASSLGGGETQYF

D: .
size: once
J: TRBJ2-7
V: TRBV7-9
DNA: TGTGCCAGCAGCTCCGGTGTTATCCCCTACGAGCAGTACTTC
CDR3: CASSSGVIPYEQYF

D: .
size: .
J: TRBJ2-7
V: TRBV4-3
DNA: TGCGCCAGCAGCCAAGCTAGCAGATCGCCTTACGAGCAGTACTTC
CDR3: CASSQASRSPYEQYF

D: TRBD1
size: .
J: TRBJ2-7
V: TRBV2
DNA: TGTGCCATTAACGGACAGGGGGAATCGAGTGAGCAGTACTTC
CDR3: CAINGQGESSEQYF

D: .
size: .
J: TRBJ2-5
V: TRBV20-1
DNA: TGCAGTGCAACGACGGGAGAGACCCAGTACTTC
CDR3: CSATTGETQYF

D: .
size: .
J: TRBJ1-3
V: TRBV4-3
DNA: TGCGCCAGCAGCCAAGATACCGGCTCTGGAAACACCATATATTTT
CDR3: CASSQDTGSGNTIYF

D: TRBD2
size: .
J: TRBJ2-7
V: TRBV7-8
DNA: TGTGCCAGCAGCCCAATAGGGCGGGAGGCCGGCTACGAGCAGTACTTC
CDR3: CASSPIGREAGYEQYF

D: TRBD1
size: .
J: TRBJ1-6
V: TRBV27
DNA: TGTGCCAGCAGCCGGACAGGGAAAAGGAAGGACTCCTATAATTCACCCCTCCACTTT
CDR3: CASSRTGKRKDSYNSPLHF

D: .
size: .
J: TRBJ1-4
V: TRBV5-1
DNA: TGCGCCAGCAGCCCGGACGCCTCCGGGGGTAATGAAAAACTGTTTTTT
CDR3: CASSPDASGGNEKLFF

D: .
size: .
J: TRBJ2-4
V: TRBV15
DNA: TGTGCCACCAGCAGGTTGGACAGTGTGACCAAAAACATTCAGTACTTC
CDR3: CATSRLDSVTKNIQYF